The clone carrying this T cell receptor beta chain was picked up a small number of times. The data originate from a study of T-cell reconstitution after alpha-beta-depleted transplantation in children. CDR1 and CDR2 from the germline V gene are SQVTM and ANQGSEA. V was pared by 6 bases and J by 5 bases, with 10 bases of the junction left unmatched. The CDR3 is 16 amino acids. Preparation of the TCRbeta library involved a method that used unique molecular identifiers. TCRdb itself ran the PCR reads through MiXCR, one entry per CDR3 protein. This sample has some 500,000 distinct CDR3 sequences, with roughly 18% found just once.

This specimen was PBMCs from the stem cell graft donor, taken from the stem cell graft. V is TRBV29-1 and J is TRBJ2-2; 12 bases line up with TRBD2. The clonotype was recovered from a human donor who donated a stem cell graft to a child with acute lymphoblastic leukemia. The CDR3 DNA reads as TGCAGCGTCCTACCCCTGACTAGCGGGAGTACCGGGGAGCTGTTTTTT. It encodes CSVLPLTSGSTGELFF.